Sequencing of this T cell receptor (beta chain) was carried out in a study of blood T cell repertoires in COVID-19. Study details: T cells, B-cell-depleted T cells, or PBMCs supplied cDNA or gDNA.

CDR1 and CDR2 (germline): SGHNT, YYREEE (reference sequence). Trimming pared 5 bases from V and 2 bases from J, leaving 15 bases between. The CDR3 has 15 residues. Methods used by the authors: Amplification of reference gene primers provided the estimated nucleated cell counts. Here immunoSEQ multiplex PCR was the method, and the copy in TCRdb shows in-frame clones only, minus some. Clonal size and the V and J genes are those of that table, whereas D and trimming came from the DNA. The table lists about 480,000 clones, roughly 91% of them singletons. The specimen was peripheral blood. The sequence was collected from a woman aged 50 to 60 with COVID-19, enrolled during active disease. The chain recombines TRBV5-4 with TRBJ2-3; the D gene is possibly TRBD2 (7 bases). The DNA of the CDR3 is TGTGCCAGCAGTGGGGGGCGGGGGCCCACAGATACGCAGTATTTT. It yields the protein CASSGGRGPTDTQYF.